These T cell receptor beta chains were read from a single sample in a study of low-dose radiotherapy and immunotherapy resistance in tumors. TCRdb re-derived calls from the reads in MiXCR, one entry per CDR3 protein. Of tens of thousands of distinct CDR3 sequences listed, roughly a sixth are singletons. The sequencing used PBMCs, collected before treatment. Receptors were obtained from a male donor with prostate cancer. Each CDR3 is given with its conserved first and last residue. A D gene is named only where the DNA matches it firmly. Where a row states a size, it is once, few, many or the class of an expanded clone; other rows omit it.

TRBV28	.	.	TRBJ2-7	TGTGCCAGCAGTCCCGCCGGCGGGGCGATCTCCTACGAGCAGTACTTC	CASSPAGGAISYEQYF
TRBV18	many	.	TRBJ2-1	TGTGCCAGCTCACTCGCTAGACAGACCTACAATGAGCAGTTCTTC	CASSLARQTYNEQFF
TRBV6-2/TRBV6-3	.	.	TRBJ2-7	TGTGCCAGCTCCCGAGGAGGGCCCTACGAGCAGTACTTC	CASSRGGPYEQYF
TRBV6-1	once	.	TRBJ1-2	TGTGCCAGCAGTGAAACAGTCTATGGCTACACCTTC	CASSETVYGYTF
TRBV5-6	many	.	TRBJ1-4	TGTGCCAGCAGCTTGGTCGCAGTGAGTGACACAACTAATGAAAAACTGTTTTTT	CASSLVAVSDTTNEKLFF
TRBV25-1	many	.	TRBJ1-2	TGTGCCAGCAGCGCTCCGGCCGGTGGCTACACCTTC	CASSAPAGGYTF
TRBV12-3/TRBV12-4	.	TRBD2	TRBJ2-1	TGTGCCAGCAGTTTAGTGGCTAGCGGGGGGGCCAGAGAGCAGTTCTTC	CASSLVASGGAREQFF
TRBV5-1	.	.	TRBJ2-3	TGCGCCAGCAGCTTGGAGGGGGGTACGCAGTATTTT	CASSLEGGTQYF
TRBV29-1	many	.	TRBJ2-7	TGCAGCGTTGAGGGGGAACCCTACGAGCAGTACTTC	CSVEGEPYEQYF
TRBV7-9	many	.	TRBJ2-3	TGTGCCAGCAGCTTAGCGCTGTCTGCAGGGAGTACAGATACGCAGTATTTT	CASSLALSAGSTDTQYF
TRBV6-2/TRBV6-3	many	.	TRBJ1-1	TGTGCCAGCACACCGCAAAGCGGGAGACGATGGACTGAAGCTTTCTTT	CASTPQSGRRWTEAFF
TRBV2	many	.	TRBJ2-2	TGTGCCAGCAGTGACCCCTTATCCGGGGAGCTGTTTTTT	CASSDPLSGELFF
TRBV29-1	once	.	TRBJ2-1	TGCAGCGTAATCTGGATTGGAGGAAATGAGCAGTTCTTC	CSVIWIGGNEQFF
TRBV18	many	.	TRBJ1-1	TGTGCCAGCTCCGGGGGCCTGAACACTGAAGCTTTCTTT	CASSGGLNTEAFF
TRBV21-1	many	.	TRBJ2-2	TGTGCCAGCACCACAATGTTGGGAGGGGACGGGGGCACCGGGGAGCTGTTTTTT	CASTTMLGGDGGTGELFF
TRBV27	.	.	TRBJ2-3	TGTGCCATCTCCGGGCGTTCCACAGATACGCAGTATTTT	CAISGRSTDTQYF
TRBV12-3/TRBV12-4	.	.	TRBJ1-1	TGTGCCAGCAGCTCGTGGTTGGGCACTGAAGCTTTCTTT	CASSSWLGTEAFF
TRBV20-1	.	TRBD1	TRBJ2-7	TGCAGTACATCGGGGACAGGAAGCTACGAGCAGTACTTC	CSTSGTGSYEQYF
TRBV19	few	.	TRBJ1-3	TGTGCCTCACGGAGGACGATCCTCTCTGGAAACACCATATATTTT	CASRRTILSGNTIYF
TRBV29-1	.	.	TRBJ2-1	TGCAGCGGTGGTGGCGGCTTAGGTGGGGTTGTCGGGCAGTTCTTC	CSGGGGLGGVVGQFF
TRBV11-1	many	.	TRBJ1-5	TGTGCCAGCAGCTACGGGTTCAATCAGCCCCAGCATTTT	CASSYGFNQPQHF
TRBV7-3	many	TRBD2	TRBJ2-2	TGTGCCAGCAGCTTAGGCGGGGGGGCTTCCGGGGAGCTGTTTTTT	CASSLGGGASGELFF
TRBV11-2	many	.	TRBJ2-1	TGTGCCAGCAGCTTCGGATTAGCCAATGAGCAGTTCTTC	CASSFGLANEQFF
TRBV10-2	many	.	TRBJ1-2	TGCGCCAGCAGTGAGGGTTTCGGCTATGGCTACACCTTC	CASSEGFGYGYTF
TRBV27	.	TRBD2	TRBJ2-1	TGTGCCAGCAGAGGGAGCGGGGGAGGCGGTGAGCAGTTCTTC	CASRGSGGGGEQFF
TRBV20-1	many	TRBD2	TRBJ2-2	TGCAGTGCTCCCGGCCAGGGACTAGTCGCCGGGGAGCTGTTTTTT	CSAPGQGLVAGELFF